A selection of T cell receptor beta chains follows, all from one sample in a study of blood T cell repertoires in COVID-19. The method was immunoSEQ multiplex PCR; TCRdb's version includes in-frame clones alone and lacks a portion of them. The sample has around 100,000 clones, roughly 72% seen once. Sequenced sample: peripheral blood. The source of these receptors is a man of 80 years or more with acute or convalescent COVID-19. The conserved cysteine and the conserved F or W are not part of the CDR3 here.

V: TRBV12-3/TRBV12-4; J: TRBJ1-2; CDR3: ASSLNLRAGYT
V: TRBV5-1; J: TRBJ2-1; CDR3: ASSLGTSGAYEQF
V: TRBV6-5; J: TRBJ2-1; CDR3: ASSQTGVYNEQF
V: TRBV2; J: TRBJ2-3; CDR3: ASSLAGEDTQY
V: TRBV5-6; J: TRBJ2-7; CDR3: ASSFGANNEQY
V: TRBV5-4; J: TRBJ2-4; CDR3: ASSLAGPDGLRY
V: TRBV6-6; J: TRBJ2-7; CDR3: ASRAPGSGDSYEQY
V: TRBV6-5; J: TRBJ2-7; CDR3: ASSWTGAKYEQY
V: TRBV3-1/TRBV3-2; J: TRBJ2-1; CDR3: ASGPGLSVNEQF
V: TRBV19; J: TRBJ1-1; CDR3: ASRDRDGRLNTEAF
V: TRBV28; J: TRBJ1-3; CDR3: ASRGQGGNTIY
V: TRBV9; J: TRBJ2-3; CDR3: ASSVLGGLGTDTQY
V: TRBV7-8; J: TRBJ2-7; CDR3: ASSPPTSGSYEQY
V: TRBV6-5; J: TRBJ2-1; CDR3: ASKKWHEQF
V: TRBV7-6; J: TRBJ2-2; CDR3: ASSPRYSGGELF
V: TRBV29-1; J: TRBJ2-5; CDR3: SVVAARQTQETQY
V: TRBV6-1; J: TRBJ2-2; CDR3: ASRTSVTGELF
V: TRBV27; J: TRBJ1-6; CDR3: ASSLSVPGTGSSPLH
V: TRBV27; J: TRBJ1-5; CDR3: ASKAGTGRNQPQH
V: TRBV6-4; J: TRBJ1-2; CDR3: ATQPGGYYLYGYT
V: TRBV4-3; J: TRBJ2-2; CDR3: ASSQSTGVNTGELF
V: TRBV18; J: TRBJ1-4; CDR3: ASSPYIGTENEKLF
V: TRBV2; J: TRBJ1-1; CDR3: ASRSVEGGEAF
V: TRBV11-2; J: TRBJ2-3; CDR3: ASSQGTGNPDTQY
V: TRBV28; J: TRBJ1-2; CDR3: ASRPQGRHYGYT
V: TRBV9; J: TRBJ2-1; CDR3: ASSVGRRSSYNEQF
V: TRBV29-1; J: TRBJ2-7; CDR3: SVTLPGRGPYEQY
V: TRBV10-1; J: TRBJ2-3; CDR3: AHLPRDRPTDTQY
V: TRBV15; J: TRBJ2-3; CDR3: ATAGEGGRTSTDTQY
V: TRBV24-1; J: TRBJ2-4; CDR3: ATRGTGSNIQY
V: TRBV19; J: TRBJ1-4; CDR3: ATTRGWGNEKLF
V: TRBV7-2; J: TRBJ2-1; CDR3: ASNQPGTSNYNEQF
V: TRBV20-1; J: TRBJ2-3; CDR3: SVEGADTQY
V: TRBV7-9; J: TRBJ2-3; CDR3: ASSLNWRVTDTQY
V: TRBV7-2; J: TRBJ1-6; CDR3: ASSLLGQGNSPLH
V: TRBV7-9; J: TRBJ2-3; CDR3: ASSWTSGSTDTQY
V: TRBV29-1; J: TRBJ1-4; CDR3: SVEEGEGGEKLF
V: TRBV19; J: TRBJ2-7; CDR3: ASRDRGEQY
V: TRBV18; J: TRBJ1-1; CDR3: ASSPPTGWSPEAF
V: TRBV28; J: TRBJ1-3; CDR3: ASSLGGGSSGNTIY
V: TRBV18; J: TRBJ1-1; CDR3: ASSPIATDHTEAF
V: TRBV10-3; J: TRBJ2-1; CDR3: AISGSEGASYNEQF
V: TRBV28; J: TRBJ2-7; CDR3: ASSSGFSEQY
V: TRBV28; J: TRBJ2-1; CDR3: ASRGLAGAGEQF
V: TRBV3-1/TRBV3-2; J: TRBJ1-2; CDR3: ASGSDREGGYT
V: TRBV28; J: TRBJ2-3; CDR3: ASSLADTQY
V: TRBV9; J: TRBJ2-7; CDR3: ASSFFYHEQY
V: TRBV6-2/TRBV6-3; J: TRBJ2-2; CDR3: ASSPKPPSVSRGGELF
V: TRBV11-2; J: TRBJ2-3; CDR3: ASSSTGTGSDTQY
V: TRBV15; J: TRBJ1-3; CDR3: ATSRFLEGATGNTIY
V: TRBV6-6; J: TRBJ2-2; CDR3: ASSSSNTGELF
V: TRBV24-1; J: TRBJ2-1; CDR3: ATQIAGGPYNEQF
V: TRBV6-5; J: TRBJ2-1; CDR3: ASTLTSGSFEQF
V: TRBV29-1; J: TRBJ1-1; CDR3: SVTRTGSEAF
V: TRBV3-1/TRBV3-2; J: TRBJ1-5; CDR3: ASSQDKVQGSSNQPQH
V: TRBV19; J: TRBJ2-7; CDR3: ASSRQGAFYEQY
V: TRBV2; J: TRBJ2-1; CDR3: ASNSGGTNEQF